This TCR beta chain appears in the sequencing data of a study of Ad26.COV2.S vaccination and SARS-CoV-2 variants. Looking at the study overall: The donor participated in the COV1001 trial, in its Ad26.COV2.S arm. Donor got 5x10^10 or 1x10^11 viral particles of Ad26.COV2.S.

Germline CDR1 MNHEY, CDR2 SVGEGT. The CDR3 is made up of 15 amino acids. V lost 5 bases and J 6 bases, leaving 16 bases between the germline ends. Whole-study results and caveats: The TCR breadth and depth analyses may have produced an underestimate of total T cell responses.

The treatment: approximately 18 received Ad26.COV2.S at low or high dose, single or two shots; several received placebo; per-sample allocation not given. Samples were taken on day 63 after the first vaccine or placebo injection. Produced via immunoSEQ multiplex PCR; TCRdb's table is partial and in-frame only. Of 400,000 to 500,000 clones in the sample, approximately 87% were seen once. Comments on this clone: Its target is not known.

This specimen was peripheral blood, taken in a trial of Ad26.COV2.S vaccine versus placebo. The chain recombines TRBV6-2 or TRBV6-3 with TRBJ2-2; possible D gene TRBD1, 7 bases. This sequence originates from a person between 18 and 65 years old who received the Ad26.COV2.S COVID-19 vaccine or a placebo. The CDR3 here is CASSLPGGRPGELFF. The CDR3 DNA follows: TGTGCCAGCAGTCTCCCAGGGGGGCGTCCCGGGGAGCTGTTTTTT.